This TCR beta chain emerged from a study of cytomegalovirus exposure and HLA in healthy donors. Across the whole study: Unique TCRs numbering around 85 million, obtained from HLA-typed donors, made up an early data release. General study findings and limits: In an earlier analysis, most TCR beta V segments were productive about 87% or about 30% of the time.

This clone appeared a few times. The antigen remains unidentified. The CDR3 consists of 11 residues. Germline CDR1 reads DFQATT; CDR2 reads SNEGSKA (reference sequence). V trimming: 6 bases; J trimming: 5 bases; junction bases outside the gene matches: 3. The PCR had 60 Vbeta and 13 Jbeta primers. The protocol was immunoSEQ multiplex PCR, while the TCRdb copy is restricted to in-frame clones and leaves out a portion. The data show fewer than 100,000 clones, around 76% seen once. This receptor was taken from a man aged 35 to 55 in good health and CMV-seropositive. V usage is TRBV20-1 and J usage is TRBJ2-5; 7 nucleotides agree with TRBD2. Sequenced: PBMCs. In nucleotides, the CDR3 is TGCAGTGCACGAGCGGGGGAGACCCAGTACTTC. It encodes CSARAGETQYF.